A selection of T cell receptor beta chains follows, all from one sample in a study of radiation and T cells in renal cell carcinoma. The table came from immunoSEQ multiplex PCR; TCRdb's copy has only in-frame clones and leaves some out. The repertoire holds 70,000 to 90,000 clones, 70% to 90% seen once, with about 22% in the top ten. Here the sequenced sample was blood, taken from a patient whose treatment included radiotherapy and nephrectomy. The source is a woman aged 50 to 60 with renal cell carcinoma. The CDR3 runs from the conserved cysteine through the conserved F or W. A D gene is named only where the DNA matches it firmly. A row's size may be missing; if present it is once, few, many or a size class.

D gene,clone size,J gene,V gene,CDR3 DNA,CDR3 protein
.,.,TRBJ2-3,TRBV12-5,TGTGCTAGTGGGCGCTCAGGGAGCTCAGATACGCAGTATTTT,CASGRSGSSDTQYF
.,.,TRBJ2-5,TRBV9,TGTGCCAGCAGCGTTGCCCAAGAGACCCAGTACTTC,CASSVAQETQYF
TRBD1,.,TRBJ1-6,TRBV5-5,TGTGCCAGCAGCTCCCGGGACAGGGGCTCCTATAATTCACCCCTCCACTTT,CASSSRDRGSYNSPLHF
TRBD2,.,TRBJ2-1,TRBV18,TGTGCCAGCCAGGCCTCACGAGCTAGCGGGAGTCTCGATGAGCAGTTCTTC,CASQASRASGSLDEQFF
TRBD2,.,TRBJ2-3,TRBV28,TGTGCCAGCAGGCCCGCTGGTGCTAGCGGGAGGGGGACGCAGTATTTT,CASRPAGASGRGTQYF
.,.,TRBJ1-6,TRBV18,TGTGCCAGCTCACCCCCGCGGGACCGCTACTCCTATAATTCACCCCTCCACTTT,CASSPPRDRYSYNSPLHF
.,.,TRBJ1-2,TRBV18,TGTGCCAGCTCACCACGGGGGGCGGATGGCTACACCTTC,CASSPRGADGYTF
.,.,TRBJ1-4,TRBV5-4,TGCGCCAGCAGCCAAGGCTACAGGATCACGAATGAAAAACTGTTTTTT,CASSQGYRITNEKLFF
.,.,TRBJ2-3,TRBV5-1,TGCGCCAGCAGTAGGGCGGGGGCAGGGAATACGCAGTATTTT,CASSRAGAGNTQYF
.,.,TRBJ2-7,TRBV5-5,TGTGCCAGCAGCTTCCTCACCGTTACCTACGAGCAGTACTTC,CASSFLTVTYEQYF
.,.,TRBJ1-2,TRBV5-6,TGTGCCAGCAGCCCTACGCCAGGGAGGGGTTATGGCTACACCTTC,CASSPTPGRGYGYTF
TRBD2,.,TRBJ2-5,TRBV30,TGTGCCTGGAGGTCTAGCGGGGAACGGGCCCAGTACTTC,CAWRSSGERAQYF
.,.,TRBJ2-7,TRBV6-4,TGTGCCAGCAGTTTAGGGAACCACGAGCAGTACTTC,CASSLGNHEQYF
.,.,TRBJ1-2,TRBV6-6,TGTGCCAGTCACGGGGCTAACTATGGCTACACCTTC,CASHGANYGYTF
.,.,TRBJ2-7,TRBV9,TGTGCCAGCAGCGTAGGCCCCCCCCTGGGGGAGCAGTACTTC,CASSVGPPLGEQYF
.,.,TRBJ1-5,TRBV6-4,TGTGCCAGCAGTGACGTAATAAATGAGGGGTATAGCAATCAGCCCCAGCATTTT,CASSDVINEGYSNQPQHF
.,.,TRBJ1-1,TRBV6-5,TGTGCCAGCAGTTCGTGGGGGAACACTGAAGCTTTCTTT,CASSSWGNTEAFF
.,.,TRBJ2-1,TRBV6-1,TGTGCCAGCAGTGCGACCGGGACAGTAGCGGCCGGCTCCTACAATGAGCAGTTCTTC,CASSATGTVAAGSYNEQFF
.,.,TRBJ2-6,TRBV12-5,TGTGCTAGTGGTTTGGCTGGGGCCAACGTCCTGACTTTC,CASGLAGANVLTF
TRBD1,.,TRBJ1-5,TRBV19,TGTGCCAGTAGAGCCTTGGGACAGCTTAATCAGCCCCAGCATTTT,CASRALGQLNQPQHF
.,.,TRBJ2-1,TRBV5-1,TGCGCCAGCAGCTTGGCTAGCGTCAATGAGCAGTTCTTC,CASSLASVNEQFF
.,.,TRBJ2-1,TRBV10-3,TGTGCCATCAGTGCGGGAGATGAGCAGTTCTTC,CAISAGDEQFF
TRBD1,.,TRBJ2-7,TRBV27,TGTGCCAGCAGTCCCCGGACAGGGAATACCTACGAGCAGTACTTC,CASSPRTGNTYEQYF
.,.,TRBJ2-1,TRBV27,TGTGCCAGCAGTTTGTTACAGACAAACAATGAGCAGTTCTTC,CASSLLQTNNEQFF
.,once,TRBJ1-5,TRBV4-1,TGCGCCAGCAGCCATCATTTTTTTGCCAGCGGAAGAGAGCATAGCAATCAGCCCCAGCATTTT,CASSHHFFASGREHSNQPQHF
.,once,TRBJ1-2,TRBV7-2,TGTGCCAGCAGCTCACCGGCCGGCTCCTATGGCTACACCTTC,CASSSPAGSYGYTF
TRBD1,.,TRBJ2-3,TRBV18,TGTGCCAGCTCAGCCAACAGGGGCGGCACAGATACGCAGTATTTT,CASSANRGGTDTQYF
.,.,TRBJ2-3,TRBV6-5,TGTGCCAGCAGGGGGCCGGCAGGGTACACAGATACGCAGTATTTT,CASRGPAGYTDTQYF
.,.,TRBJ2-7,TRBV7-9,TGTGCCAGCAGCTTCGATACGGGGTACGAGCAGTACTTC,CASSFDTGYEQYF
.,.,TRBJ1-5,TRBV25-1,TGTGCCAGCAGTGCAAACCAGTCGAATCAGCCCCAGCATTTT,CASSANQSNQPQHF
.,.,TRBJ2-3,TRBV18,TGTGCCAGCTCAGCCTCAGGGGCAGATACGCAGTATTTT,CASSASGADTQYF